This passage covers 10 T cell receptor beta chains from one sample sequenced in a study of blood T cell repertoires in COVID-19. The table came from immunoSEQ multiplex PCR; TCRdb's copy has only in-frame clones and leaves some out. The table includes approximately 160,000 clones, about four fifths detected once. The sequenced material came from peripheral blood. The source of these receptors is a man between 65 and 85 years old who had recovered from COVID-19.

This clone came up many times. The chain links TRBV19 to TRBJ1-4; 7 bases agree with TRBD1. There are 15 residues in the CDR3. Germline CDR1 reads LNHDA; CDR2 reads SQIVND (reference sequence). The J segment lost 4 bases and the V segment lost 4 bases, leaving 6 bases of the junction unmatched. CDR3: CASSKTGRGNEKLFF. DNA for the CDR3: TGTGCCAGTAGTAAGACAGGGCGGGGTAATGAAAAACTGTTTTTT. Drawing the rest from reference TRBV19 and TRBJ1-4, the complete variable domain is DGGITQSPKYLFRKEGQNVTLSCEQNLNHDAMYWYRQDPGQGLRLIYYSQIVNDFQKGDIAEGYSVSREKKESFPLTVTSAQKNPTAFYLCASSKTGRGNEKLFFGSGTQLSVL.

For the CDR3, the DNA is TGTGCCTGGAGTGACGCAGCGAAGGTTACGTTCTTC. Amino acid sequence: CAWSDAAKVTFF. The chain links TRBV30 to TRBJ2-1, with D unclear. The germline gives CDR1 GTSNPN, CDR2 SVGIG (reference sequence). This CDR3 has 12 residues. The V end was cut by 1 base, the J end by 15 bases, with 16 bases between.

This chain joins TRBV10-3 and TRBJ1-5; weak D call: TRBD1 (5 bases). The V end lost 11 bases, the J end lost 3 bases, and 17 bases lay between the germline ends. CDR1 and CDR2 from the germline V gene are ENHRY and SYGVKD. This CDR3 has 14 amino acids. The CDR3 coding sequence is TGTGCCCACGCTAGGGAAGGGGACAATCAGCCCCAGCATTTT. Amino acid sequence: CAHAREGDNQPQHF.

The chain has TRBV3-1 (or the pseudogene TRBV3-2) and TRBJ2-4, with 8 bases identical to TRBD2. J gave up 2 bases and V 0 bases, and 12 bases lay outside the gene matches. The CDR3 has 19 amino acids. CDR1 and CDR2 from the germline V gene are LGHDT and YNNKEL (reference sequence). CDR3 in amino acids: CASSQERWQRGLTKNIQYF. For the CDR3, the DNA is TGTGCCAGCAGCCAAGAACGCTGGCAGCGGGGGCTAACCAAAAACATTCAGTACTTC.

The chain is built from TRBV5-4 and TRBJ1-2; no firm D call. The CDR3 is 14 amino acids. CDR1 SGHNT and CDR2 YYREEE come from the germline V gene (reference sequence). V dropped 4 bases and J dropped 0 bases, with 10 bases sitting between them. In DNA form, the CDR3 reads TGTGCCAGCAGCCCCGGGAATTCTAACTATGGCTACACCTTC. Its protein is CASSPGNSNYGYTF.

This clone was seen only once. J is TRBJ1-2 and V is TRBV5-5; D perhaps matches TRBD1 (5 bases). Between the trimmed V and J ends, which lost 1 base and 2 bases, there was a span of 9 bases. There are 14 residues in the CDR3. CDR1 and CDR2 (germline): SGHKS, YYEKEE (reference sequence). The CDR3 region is CASSLKAGNYGYTF. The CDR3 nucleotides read TGTGCCAGCAGCTTGAAGGCAGGGAACTATGGCTACACCTTC.

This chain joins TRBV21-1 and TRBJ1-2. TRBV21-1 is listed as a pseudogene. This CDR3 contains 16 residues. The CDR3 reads CASSTPLRTDSYGYTF. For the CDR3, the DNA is TGTGCCAGCAGCACCCCGCTTCGGACTGATTCCTATGGCTACACCTTC.

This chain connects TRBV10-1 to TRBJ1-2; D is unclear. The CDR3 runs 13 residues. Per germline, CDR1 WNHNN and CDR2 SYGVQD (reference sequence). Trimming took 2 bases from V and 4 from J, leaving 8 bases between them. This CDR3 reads CASSENAAYGYTF. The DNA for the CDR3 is TGCGCCAGCAGTGAGAACGCGGCCTATGGCTACACCTTC.

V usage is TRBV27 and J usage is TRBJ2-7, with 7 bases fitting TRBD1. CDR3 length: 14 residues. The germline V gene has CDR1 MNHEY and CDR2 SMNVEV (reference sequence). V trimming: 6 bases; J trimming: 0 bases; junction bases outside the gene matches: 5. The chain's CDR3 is CASSLTGISYEQYF. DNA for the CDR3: TGTGCCAGCAGCTTGACAGGGATCTCCTACGAGCAGTACTTC.

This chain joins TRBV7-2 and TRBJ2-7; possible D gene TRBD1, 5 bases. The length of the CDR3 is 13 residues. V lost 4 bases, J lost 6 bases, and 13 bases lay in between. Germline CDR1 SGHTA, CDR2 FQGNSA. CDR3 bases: TGTGCCAGCAGCTCCCAGGGTATGCGCGAGCAGTACTTC. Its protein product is CASSSQGMREQYF.